The text below deals with one T cell receptor beta chain. Its antigen is as yet unknown. Given a much more abundant clone one base away, this may be a read error. The authors built bulk TCR libraries by previously described methods with listed TCR primers. TCRdb reprocessed the PCR reads with MiXCR, giving one entry per CDR3 protein. The sample yields hundreds of thousands of distinct CDR3 sequences, roughly 21% seen once. Germline CDR1 MGHRA, CDR2 YSYEKL. The CDR3 extends over 14 amino acids. These data are taken from a study of molecular identifiers for immune sequencing clone quantification. Study-level results: Identical TCR molecules that share a barcode could lead to an underestimation of highly expanded clone sizes. Spiked Jurkat TCR RNA equivalent to one cell reportedly surfaced among over 850,000 naive cells.

Isolation of naive CD8 T cells was achieved by sorting on a CD8+CD4-CCR7+CD45RA+ phenotype. The rearrangement joins TRBV4-1 to TRBJ1-2, with 8 bases lining up with TRBD1. This sequence originates from a human donor in good health. Some libraries in this study had Jurkat cell RNA spiked in. The specimen sequenced was naive CD8+ T cells from blood, with Jurkat cell RNA spiked in. Subset meaning: FACS-sorted CD8+CD4-CCR7+CD45RA+ naive T cells. The CDR3 region has the DNA TGCGTCAGCAGCCAAGATCCAGGGGGCGATGGCTACACCTTC. It encodes CVSSQDPGGDGYTF.